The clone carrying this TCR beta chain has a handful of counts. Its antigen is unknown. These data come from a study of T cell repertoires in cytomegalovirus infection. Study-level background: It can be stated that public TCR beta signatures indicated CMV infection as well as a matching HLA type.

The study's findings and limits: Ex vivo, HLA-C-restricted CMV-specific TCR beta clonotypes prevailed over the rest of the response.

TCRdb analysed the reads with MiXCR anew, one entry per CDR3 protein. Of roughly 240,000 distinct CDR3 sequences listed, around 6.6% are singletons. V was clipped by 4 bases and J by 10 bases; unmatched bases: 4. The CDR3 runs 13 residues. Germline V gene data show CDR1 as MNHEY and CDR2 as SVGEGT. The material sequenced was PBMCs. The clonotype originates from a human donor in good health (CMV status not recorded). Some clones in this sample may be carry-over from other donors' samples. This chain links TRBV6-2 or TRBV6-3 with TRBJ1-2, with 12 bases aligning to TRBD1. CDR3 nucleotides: TGTGCCAGCAGTTGGGACAGGGGGCGGACCTACACCTTC. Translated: CASSWDRGRTYTF.